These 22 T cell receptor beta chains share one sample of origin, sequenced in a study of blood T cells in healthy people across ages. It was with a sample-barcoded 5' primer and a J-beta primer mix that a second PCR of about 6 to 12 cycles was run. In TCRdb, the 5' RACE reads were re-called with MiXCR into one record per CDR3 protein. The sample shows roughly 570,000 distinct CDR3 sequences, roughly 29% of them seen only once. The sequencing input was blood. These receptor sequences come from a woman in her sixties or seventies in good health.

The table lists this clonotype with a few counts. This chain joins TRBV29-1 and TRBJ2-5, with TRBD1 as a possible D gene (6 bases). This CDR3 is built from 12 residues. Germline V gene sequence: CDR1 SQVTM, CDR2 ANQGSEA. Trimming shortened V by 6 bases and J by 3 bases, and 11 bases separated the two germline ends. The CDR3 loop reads CSVMGAEETQYF. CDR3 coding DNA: TGCAGCGTGATGGGGGCGGAAGAGACCCAGTACTTC.

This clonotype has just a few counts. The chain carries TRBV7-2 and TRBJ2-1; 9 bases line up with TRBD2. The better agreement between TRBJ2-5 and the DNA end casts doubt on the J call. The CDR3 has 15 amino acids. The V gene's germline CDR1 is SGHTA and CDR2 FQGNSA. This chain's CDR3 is CASSLEPSGAETQYF. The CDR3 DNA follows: TGTGCCAGCAGCTTAGAGCCTAGCGGGGCGGAGACCCAGTACTTC.

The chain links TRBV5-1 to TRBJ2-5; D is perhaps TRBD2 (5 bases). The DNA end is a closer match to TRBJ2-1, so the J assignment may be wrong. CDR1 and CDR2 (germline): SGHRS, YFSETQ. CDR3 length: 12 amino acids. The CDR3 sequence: CASTTRGNEQFF. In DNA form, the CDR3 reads TGCGCCAGCACAACCCGCGGGAATGAGCAGTTCTTC.

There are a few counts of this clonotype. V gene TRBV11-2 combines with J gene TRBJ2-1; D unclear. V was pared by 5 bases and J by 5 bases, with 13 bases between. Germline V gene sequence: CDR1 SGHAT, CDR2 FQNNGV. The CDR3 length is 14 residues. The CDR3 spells CASSRASANNEQFF. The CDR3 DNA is TGTGCCAGCAGCCGTGCGTCAGCCAACAATGAGCAGTTCTTC. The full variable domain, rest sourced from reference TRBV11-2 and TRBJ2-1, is EAGVAQSPRYKIIEKRQSVAFWCNPISGHATLYWYQQILGQGPKLLIQFQNNGVVDDSQLPKDRFSAERLKGVDSTLKIQPAKLEDSAVYLCASSRASANNEQFFGPGTRLTVL.

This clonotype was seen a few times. The CDR3 is CASNRGLAGNNEQFF. The CDR3 DNA is TGTGCCAGCAACCGAGGACTAGCGGGTAACAATGAGCAGTTCTTC. This chain connects TRBV7-2 to TRBJ2-1; 11 bases are a match to TRBD2. The germline CDR1 and CDR2 sequences are SGHTA and FQGNSA. This CDR3 contains 15 residues. V was pared by 7 bases and J by 5 bases, with 7 bases of the junction left unmatched.

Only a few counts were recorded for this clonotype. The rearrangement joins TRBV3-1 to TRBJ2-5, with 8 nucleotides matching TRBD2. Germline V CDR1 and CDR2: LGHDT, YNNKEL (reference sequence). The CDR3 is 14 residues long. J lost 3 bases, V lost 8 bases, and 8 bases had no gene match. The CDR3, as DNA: TGTGCCAGCGGACGAGTGGGACTAGAAGAGACCCAGTACTTC. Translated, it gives CASGRVGLEETQYF.

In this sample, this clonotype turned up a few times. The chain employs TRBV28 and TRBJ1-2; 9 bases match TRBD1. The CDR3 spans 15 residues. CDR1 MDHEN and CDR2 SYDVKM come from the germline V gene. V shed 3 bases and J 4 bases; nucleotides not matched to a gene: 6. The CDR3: CASSLTGGLPYGYTF. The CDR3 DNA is TGTGCCAGCAGTTTGACAGGGGGTCTCCCCTATGGCTACACCTTC.

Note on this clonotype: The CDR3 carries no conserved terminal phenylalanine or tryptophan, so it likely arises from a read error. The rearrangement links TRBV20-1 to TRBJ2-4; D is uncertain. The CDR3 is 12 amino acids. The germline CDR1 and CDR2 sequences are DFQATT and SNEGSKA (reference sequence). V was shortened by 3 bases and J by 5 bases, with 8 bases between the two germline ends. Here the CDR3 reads CSASYSQNIQYL. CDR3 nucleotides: TGCAGTGCTAGTTACAGTCAAAACATTCAGTACCTC.

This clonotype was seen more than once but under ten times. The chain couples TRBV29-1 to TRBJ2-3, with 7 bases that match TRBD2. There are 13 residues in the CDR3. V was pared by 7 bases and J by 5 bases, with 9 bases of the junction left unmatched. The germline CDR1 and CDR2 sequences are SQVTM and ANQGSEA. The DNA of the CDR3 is TGCAGCGAGATTGTGGGGGGGAAAGATACGCAGTATTTT. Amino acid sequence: CSEIVGGKDTQYF.

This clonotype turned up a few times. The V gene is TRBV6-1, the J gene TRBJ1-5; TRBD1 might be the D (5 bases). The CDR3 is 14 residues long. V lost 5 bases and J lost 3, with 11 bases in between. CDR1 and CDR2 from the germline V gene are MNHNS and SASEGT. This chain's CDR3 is CASSSGAYNQPQHF. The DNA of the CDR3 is TGTGCCAGCAGTTCTGGGGCCTACAATCAGCCCCAGCATTTT.

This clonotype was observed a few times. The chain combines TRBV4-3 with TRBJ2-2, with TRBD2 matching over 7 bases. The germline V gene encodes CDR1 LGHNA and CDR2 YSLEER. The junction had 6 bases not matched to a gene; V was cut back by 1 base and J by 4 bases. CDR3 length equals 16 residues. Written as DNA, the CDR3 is TGCGCCAGCAGCCAAGCCCCAGCGGGGCTCACCGGGGAGCTGTTTTTT. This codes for CASSQAPAGLTGELFF.

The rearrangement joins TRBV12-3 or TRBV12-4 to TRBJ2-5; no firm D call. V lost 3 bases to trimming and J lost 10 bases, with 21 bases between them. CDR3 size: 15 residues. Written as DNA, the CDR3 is TGTGCCAGCAGTTTTCGGGCAGGAAGCTCCTACGACCAGTACTTC. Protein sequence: CASSFRAGSSYDQYF.

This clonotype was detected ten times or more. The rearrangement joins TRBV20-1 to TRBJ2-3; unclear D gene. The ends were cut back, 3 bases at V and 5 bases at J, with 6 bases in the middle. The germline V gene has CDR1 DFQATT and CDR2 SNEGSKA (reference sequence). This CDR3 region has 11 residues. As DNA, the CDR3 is TGCAGTGCTAGTTCTGGAGATACGCAGTATTTT. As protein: CSASSGDTQYF.

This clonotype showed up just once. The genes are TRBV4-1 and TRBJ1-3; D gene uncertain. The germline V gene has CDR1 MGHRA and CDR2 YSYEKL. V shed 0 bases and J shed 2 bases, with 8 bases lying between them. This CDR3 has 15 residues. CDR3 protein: CASSQEGSPGNTIYF. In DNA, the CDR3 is TGCGCCAGCAGCCAAGAGGGCTCCCCTGGAAACACCATATATTTT.

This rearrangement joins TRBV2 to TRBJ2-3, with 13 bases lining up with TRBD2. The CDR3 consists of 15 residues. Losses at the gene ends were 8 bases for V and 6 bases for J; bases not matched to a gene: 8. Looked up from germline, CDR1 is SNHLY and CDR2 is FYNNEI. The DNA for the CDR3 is TGTGCCAGCCATCGACTAGCGGGGGGCCCGGATACGCAGTATTTT. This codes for CASHRLAGGPDTQYF.

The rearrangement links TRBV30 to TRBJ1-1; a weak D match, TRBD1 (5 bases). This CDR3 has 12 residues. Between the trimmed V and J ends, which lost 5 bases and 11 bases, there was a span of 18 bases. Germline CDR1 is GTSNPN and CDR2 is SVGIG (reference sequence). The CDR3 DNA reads TGTGCCTGGGAAGGGGCAGGGAACTATGCTTTCTTT. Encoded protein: CAWEGAGNYAFF.

The CDR3 protein is CASSQEGAGSTDTQYF. As DNA, the CDR3 is TGTGCCAGCAGCCAAGAGGGGGCGGGTAGCACAGATACGCAGTATTTT. The chain uses TRBV3-1 and TRBJ2-3; D perhaps matches TRBD1 (6 bases). The CDR3 runs to 16 residues. CDR1 is LGHDT and CDR2 is YNNKEL in the germline V gene (reference sequence). V lost 0 bases and J 0 bases, leaving 10 bases between the germline ends.

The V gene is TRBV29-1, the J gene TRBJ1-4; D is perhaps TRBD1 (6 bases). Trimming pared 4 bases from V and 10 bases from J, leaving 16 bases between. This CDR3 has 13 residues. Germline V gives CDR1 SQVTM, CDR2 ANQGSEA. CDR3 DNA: TGCAGCGTTGCCAGGGACCCCAGGGGAAAACTGTTTTTT. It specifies CSVARDPRGKLFF.

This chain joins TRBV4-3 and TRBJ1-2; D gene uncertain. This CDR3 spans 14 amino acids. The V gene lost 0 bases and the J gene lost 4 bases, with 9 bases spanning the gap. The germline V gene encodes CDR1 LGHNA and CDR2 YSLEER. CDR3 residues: CASSQDLTVYGYTF. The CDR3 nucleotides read TGCGCCAGCAGCCAAGATCTAACAGTCTATGGCTACACCTTC.

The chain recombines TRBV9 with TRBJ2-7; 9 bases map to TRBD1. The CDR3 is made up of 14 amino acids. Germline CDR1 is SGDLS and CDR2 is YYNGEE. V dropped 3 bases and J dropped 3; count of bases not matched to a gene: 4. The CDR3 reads CASSGGQGNYEQYF. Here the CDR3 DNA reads TGTGCCAGCAGCGGGGGACAGGGAAACTACGAGCAGTACTTC.

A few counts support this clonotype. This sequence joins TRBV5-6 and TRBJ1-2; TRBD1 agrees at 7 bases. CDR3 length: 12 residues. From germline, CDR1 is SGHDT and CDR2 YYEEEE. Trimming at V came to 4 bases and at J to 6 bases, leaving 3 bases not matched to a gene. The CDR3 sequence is CASSGDRDGYTF. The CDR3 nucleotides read TGTGCCAGCAGCGGTGACAGGGATGGCTACACCTTC.

The CDR3 is CASTPQVQLYEQYF. CDR3 nucleotide sequence: TGTGCCAGCACCCCACAGGTGCAGCTCTACGAGCAGTACTTC. The chain has TRBV6-6 and TRBJ2-7; D is possibly TRBD1 (5 bases). Trimming cost V 7 bases and J 3 bases, with 16 bases left between them. CDR3 length equals 14 residues. Germline loops: CDR1 MNHNY, CDR2 SVGAGI (reference sequence).